Sequencing of this T cell receptor (beta chain) was carried out in a study of CD8+CD57+ T cells in acquired aplastic anemia. Whole-study context: Average DNA yield from sorted CD4+ and CD8+ cells was roughly 3.1 ug.

Researchers used genomic DNA as the template to profile TCR beta VDJ and CDR3. TCRdb reanalysed the reads using MiXCR and keeps one entry per CDR3 protein. The table includes approximately 190,000 distinct CDR3 sequences, around 45% detected once. Sequencing was done on patients that had shown CD8+CD57+ cell expansion by flow cytometry. Severe acquired aplastic anemia was the diagnosis recorded for all patients. V was cut by 3 bases and J by 7 bases, with 18 bases left in between. CDR1 is LNHDA and CDR2 is SQIVND in the germline V gene (reference sequence). The CDR3 consists of 15 residues. The receptor was isolated from a human donor with aplastic anemia. The sample consisted of sorted CD4+, CD8+, or CD8+CD57+ T cells (not recorded which) from PBMCs. J is TRBJ1-1 and V is TRBV19, with D maybe TRBD1 (6 bases). CDR3 in DNA: TGTGCCAGTAGTATCCCTGATTCTGGACAGCATGAAGCTTTCTTT. Translating it yields CASSIPDSGQHEAFF.